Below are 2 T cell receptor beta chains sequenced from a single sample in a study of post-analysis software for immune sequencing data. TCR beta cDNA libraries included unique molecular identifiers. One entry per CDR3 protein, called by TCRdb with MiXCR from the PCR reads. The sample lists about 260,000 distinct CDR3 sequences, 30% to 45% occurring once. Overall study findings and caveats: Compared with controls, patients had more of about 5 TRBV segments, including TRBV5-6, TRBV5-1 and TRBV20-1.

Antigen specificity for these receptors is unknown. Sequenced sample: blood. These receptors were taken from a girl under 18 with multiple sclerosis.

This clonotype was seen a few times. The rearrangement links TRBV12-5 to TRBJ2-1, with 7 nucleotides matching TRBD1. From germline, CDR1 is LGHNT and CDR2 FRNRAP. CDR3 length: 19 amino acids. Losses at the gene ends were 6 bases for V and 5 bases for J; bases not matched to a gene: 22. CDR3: CASGITTGSLRDHNNEQFF. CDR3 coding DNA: TGTGCTAGTGGCATAACGACAGGGTCCCTCCGGGACCACAACAATGAGCAGTTCTTC. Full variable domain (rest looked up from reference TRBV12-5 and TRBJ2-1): DARVTQTPRHKVTEMGQEVTMRCQPILGHNTVFWYRQTMMQGLELLAYFRNRAPLDDSGMPKDRFSAEMPDATLATLKIQPSEPRDSAVYFCASGITTGSLRDHNNEQFFGPGTRLTVL.

The CDR3 DNA follows: TGCGCCAGCAGCTCTCCTACCGGGACTAGCGGTTACGAGCAGTACTTC. Translation gives CASSSPTGTSGYEQYF. This chain links TRBV4-1 with TRBJ2-5; 11 nucleotides match TRBD2. The J call is uncertain, as TRBJ2-7 better fits the DNA end. Germline CDR1 MGHRA, CDR2 YSYEKL. The CDR3 has 16 residues.